This T cell receptor beta chain is drawn from a study of blood T cell repertoires in COVID-19. Study background: The analysed material was cDNA or gDNA that came from T cells, B-cell-depleted T cells, or PBMCs.

Sequencing used immunoSEQ multiplex PCR; TCRdb keeps in-frame clones, though not all of them. The sample lists fewer than 200,000 clones, approximately 87% occurring once. The CDR3 consists of 16 residues. From germline, CDR1 is SGHAT and CDR2 FQNNGV. The V end lost 0 bases, the J end lost 5 bases, and 17 bases lay between the germline ends. The chain has TRBV11-2 and TRBJ2-7; D may be TRBD2 (6 bases). The material sequenced was peripheral blood. This receptor was obtained from a woman between 18 and 30 years old who had recovered from COVID-19. The CDR3 region is CASSLDRRLVANEQYV. In DNA, the CDR3 is TGTGCCAGCAGCTTAGATCGGCGACTAGTTGCCAACGAGCAGTACGTC.